The clone carrying this T cell receptor (beta chain) showed up many times. No antigen is known for it. These data belong to a study of neurological immune-mediated disorders. The study's findings and limits: CDR3 amino acid sequences found in expanded clones were never shared across subjects, suggesting private repertoires in all groups.

The cDNA was synthesized by means of template-switch 5'RACE, which was carried out with 10-nucleotide random UMIs. Every sequencing run generated over 180 million TCR-beta sequences from 15-18 subjects. TCRdb re-derived calls from the 5' RACE reads in MiXCR, one entry per CDR3 protein. The sample has some 60,000 distinct CDR3 sequences, more than 8% seen once. Time point indicated: longitudinal time-point 2. Stored at -80 C, 2 million PBMCs were the source of the unsorted libraries. V gave up 2 bases and J gave up 4 bases, with 12 bases separating them. CDR1 and CDR2 (germline): SQVTM, ANQGSEA. This CDR3 contains 14 residues.

This TCR was recovered from a man aged 25 to 40 in good health. The sample consisted of PBMCs. V usage is TRBV29-1 and J usage is TRBJ2-1; possible D gene TRBD2, 7 bases. The CDR3 coding sequence is TGCAGCGTTGAAACGAGGGGGGGTTACAATGAGCAGTTCTTC. Translating it yields CSVETRGGYNEQFF.